The rows below give T cell receptor beta chains drawn from one sample of a study of cytomegalovirus exposure and HLA in healthy donors. The protocol was immunoSEQ multiplex PCR, while the TCRdb copy is restricted to in-frame clones and leaves out a portion. The sample comprises 100,000 or so clones, roughly three quarters of which are singletons, and under 1.5% rests with the top ten. The specimen sequenced was PBMCs. The receptors here all came from a man aged 40-55 years in good health and CMV-seronegative. CDR3s include the opening cysteine and the closing phenylalanine or tryptophan. D genes are given only for firm matches. Size tells how often a clone was seen (once, few, many) or the class of an expanded clone, and some rows leave it out.

D gene	V gene	J gene	clone size	CDR3 protein	CDR3 DNA
TRBD1	TRBV19	TRBJ1-2	few	CASSIWDRDNYGYTF	TGTGCCAGTAGTATTTGGGACAGGGATAACTATGGCTACACCTTC
TRBD1	TRBV5-1	TRBJ1-1	NA	CASSYGRGPRMNTEAFF	TGCGCCAGCAGCTACGGCAGGGGGCCCCGCATGAACACTGAAGCTTTCTTT
NA	TRBV19	TRBJ2-1	NA	CASTSRGSDEQFF	TGTGCCAGTACCTCCCGCGGTAGCGATGAGCAGTTCTTC
NA	TRBV5-1	TRBJ1-1	NA	CASSLLVTGNTEAFF	TGCGCCAGCAGCTTGCTGGTCACCGGGAACACTGAAGCTTTCTTT
TRBD2	TRBV27	TRBJ2-7	few	CASSPGSGRGDYEQYF	TGTGCCAGCAGTCCGGGTAGCGGGAGGGGAGACTACGAGCAGTACTTC
TRBD2	TRBV18	TRBJ2-7	NA	CASSPGGDEQYF	TGTGCCAGCTCACCAGGGGGGGACGAGCAGTACTTC
TRBD2	TRBV9	TRBJ2-1	once	CASSTPRTSGGANEQFF	TGTGCCAGCAGCACTCCCAGGACTAGCGGGGGGGCCAATGAGCAGTTCTTC
NA	TRBV6-5	TRBJ2-7	NA	CASSWGQGTTYEQYF	TGTGCCAGCAGTTGGGGCCAGGGTACCACCTACGAGCAGTACTTC
NA	TRBV6-4	TRBJ2-7	NA	CASSDPRLSSPYEQYF	TGTGCCAGCAGTGACCCAAGACTTAGCAGCCCCTACGAGCAGTACTTC
NA	TRBV19	TRBJ2-2	once	CAVELDGSNTGELFF	TGTGCCGTAGAACTAGACGGGAGTAACACCGGGGAGCTGTTTTTT
TRBD1	TRBV28	TRBJ1-1	NA	CASRGTDAMNTEAFF	TGTGCCAGCAGAGGGACAGACGCCATGAACACTGAAGCTTTCTTT
TRBD2	TRBV7-8	TRBJ2-7	NA	CASSLARLAGVYEQYF	TGTGCCAGCAGCTTAGCCCGACTAGCGGGGGTGTACGAGCAGTACTTC
TRBD2	TRBV7-2	TRBJ2-7	NA	CASSPQRGTYEQYF	TGTGCCAGCAGCCCCCAGCGGGGTACCTACGAGCAGTACTTC
NA	TRBV6-4	TRBJ1-1	NA	CASRSPGVNTEAFF	TGTGCCAGCAGATCGCCCGGGGTCAACACTGAAGCTTTCTTT
TRBD1	TRBV19	TRBJ1-2	NA	CASTPGQGGQSYGYTF	TGTGCCAGTACCCCGGGACAGGGGGGCCAATCCTATGGCTACACCTTC
NA	TRBV10-1	TRBJ2-2	NA	CASSPNPPGELFF	TGCGCCAGCAGCCCTAATCCCCCCGGGGAGCTGTTTTTT
NA	TRBV19	TRBJ1-1	NA	CASSRGVTEAFF	TGTGCCAGTAGTAGGGGGGTAACTGAAGCTTTCTTT